This entry concerns a single T cell receptor (beta chain). Its antigen remains unidentified. Diagnoses were established using clinical symptoms, serum thyroxine and TRAb, thyroid ultrasound and orbital computed tomography. Extraction of PBMCs used 7.5 to 10 ml of fresh peripheral blood. This sample was included in a study of T cells in Graves' hyperthyroidism and ophthalmopathy. Study as a whole: The initial diagnosis was the point when peripheral blood was collected, ahead of any treatment. Regarding the study as a whole: The model forecast ophthalmopathy, anticipating it by a median about six months before onset.

Amplified regions were TCR beta CDR3 sequences from RNA transcripts. Researchers ran a first-round RT-PCR on the TCR CDR3 using the HTBI primer set. TCRdb fed the multiplex PCR reads into MiXCR, producing one record per CDR3 protein. The sample has about 700,000 distinct CDR3 sequences; 14% are singletons. Trimming cost V 0 bases and J 0 bases, with 10 bases left between them. Germline V gene lookup returns CDR1 SGHRS and CDR2 YFSETQ. This CDR3 has 17 amino acids. The origin of this receptor is a woman aged 18-30 years with Graves' hyperthyroidism. Sequencing used blood. This sequence joins TRBV5-1 and TRBJ2-6; no clear D gene. In nucleotides, the CDR3 is TGCGCCAGCAGCTTGGTTGGACCGAGCTCTGGGGCCAACGTCCTGACTTTC. Translated: CASSLVGPSSGANVLTF.